This T cell receptor beta chain was profiled in a study of T cells in Graves' hyperthyroidism and ophthalmopathy. Study findings and constraints: In the blood, most expanded thyroid clonotypes above 0.001 appeared as well. For ophthalmopathy, model prediction preceded onset by a median roughly 5.9 months.

Clinicians diagnosed patients from clinical symptoms, serum thyroxine and TRAb, thyroid ultrasound and orbital computed tomography. RNA transcripts yielded amplified TCR beta CDR3 regions. First-round RT-PCR with HTBI primers amplified the TCR CDR3 region. TCRdb called the multiplex PCR reads again in MiXCR, with one record for every CDR3 protein. Of nearly 250,000 distinct CDR3 sequences in the sample, 15% to 20% were seen once. As concerns this clonotype: Its antigen is unidentified. Just one base apart from a much larger clone, this may be a read error.

The sequencing sample was made of blood. The receptor's source is a woman aged 18-29 years with Graves' ophthalmopathy.

The CDR3 loop is CSARDQEAGGTQYF. CDR3 in DNA: TGCAGTGCTAGAGATCAGGAGGCGGGGGGGACCCAGTACTTC. This chain links TRBV20-1 with TRBJ2-5; 8 nucleotides agree with TRBD2. Germline V gene data show CDR1 as DFQATT and CDR2 as SNEGSKA (reference sequence). The V segment lost 0 bases and the J segment 7 bases; nucleotides outside the gene matches: 7. The CDR3 covers 14 residues.